This paragraph reports one T cell receptor beta chain. Its antigen is unidentified. Researchers ran the assay at a deep level. Data came from immunoSEQ multiplex PCR; TCRdb stores just in-frame clones and leaves some out. This table holds 2.3 million or so clones, over 90% found once. This CDR3 comprises 16 residues. V was cut by 3 bases and J by 2 bases, with 14 bases left in between. Per germline, CDR1 ENHRY and CDR2 SYGVKD. This record comes from a study of shared clonotypes between healthy human individuals. General observations from the study: On the whole, naive subsets had larger estimated richness than memory subsets had. Clonotypes shared by all four sorted-subset donors had higher generation probabilities than non-shared clonotypes. Clonotype sharing among donors was thought likely to change with sequencing depth.

The chain couples TRBV10-3 to TRBJ1-3; D gene unclear. Sequenced input: naive CD4+ T cells from PBMCs. Subset: CD45RA+ positively selected. This clonotype was obtained from a young man in good health. Some clones in this sample may be carry-over from other donors' samples. This CDR3 is CAISESLDVAGNTIYF. CDR3 sequence (DNA): TGTGCCATCAGTGAATCCTTGGACGTCGCTGGAAACACCATATATTTT.